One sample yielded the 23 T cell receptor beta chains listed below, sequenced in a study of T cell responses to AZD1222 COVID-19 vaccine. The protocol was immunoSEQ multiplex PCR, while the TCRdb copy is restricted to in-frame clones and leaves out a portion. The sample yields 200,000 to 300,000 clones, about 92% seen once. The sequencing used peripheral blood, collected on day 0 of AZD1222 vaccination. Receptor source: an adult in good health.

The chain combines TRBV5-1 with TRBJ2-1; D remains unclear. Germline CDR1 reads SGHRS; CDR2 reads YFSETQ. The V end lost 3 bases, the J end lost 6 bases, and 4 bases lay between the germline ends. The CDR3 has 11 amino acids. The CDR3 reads CASSSLNEQFF. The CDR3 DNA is TGCGCCAGCAGCTCACTCAATGAGCAGTTCTTC.

The CDR3 nucleotides read TGCAACCCAGGGACTAACTATGGCTACACCTTC. It specifies CNPGTNYGYTF. V and J are TRBV20-1 and TRBJ1-2, with D tentatively TRBD1 (5 bases). CDR3 size: 11 residues. Germline V gene lookup returns CDR1 DFQATT and CDR2 SNEGSKA (reference sequence).

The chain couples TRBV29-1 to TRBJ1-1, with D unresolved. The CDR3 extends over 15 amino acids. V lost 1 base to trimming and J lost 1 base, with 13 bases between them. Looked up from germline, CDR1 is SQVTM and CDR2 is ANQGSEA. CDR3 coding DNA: TGCAGCGTTGAAGTTTACCGGGTTACGAACACTGAAGCTTTCTTT. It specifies CSVEVYRVTNTEAFF. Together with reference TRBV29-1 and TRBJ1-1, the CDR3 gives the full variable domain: SAVISQKPSRDICQRGTSLTIQCQVDSQVTMMFWYRQQPGQSLTLIATANQGSEATYESGFVIDKFPISRPNLTFSTLTVSNMSPEDSSIYLCSVEVYRVTNTEAFFGQGTRLTVV.

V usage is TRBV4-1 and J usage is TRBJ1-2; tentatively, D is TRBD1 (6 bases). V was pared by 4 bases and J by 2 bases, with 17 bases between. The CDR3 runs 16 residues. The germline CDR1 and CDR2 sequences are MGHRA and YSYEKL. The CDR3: CASSLRAGASNYGYTF. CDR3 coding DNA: TGCGCCAGCAGCCTCCGAGCGGGGGCCTCGAACTATGGCTACACCTTC.

The CDR3 sequence is CASSLGERRGEYGYTF. The CDR3 region has the DNA TGTGCCAGCAGTTTGGGGGAGAGGAGAGGGGAGTATGGCTACACCTTC. The rearrangement uses TRBV28 and TRBJ1-2; weak D call: TRBD1 (5 bases). The germline V and J ends were trimmed by 3 bases and 5 bases, with 19 bases remaining between them. Looked up from germline, CDR1 is MDHEN and CDR2 is SYDVKM. The CDR3 totals 16 residues.

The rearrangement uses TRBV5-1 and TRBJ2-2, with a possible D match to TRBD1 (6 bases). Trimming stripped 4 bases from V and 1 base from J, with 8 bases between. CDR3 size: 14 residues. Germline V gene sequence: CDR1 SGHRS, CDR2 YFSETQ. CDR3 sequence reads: CASSEQGNTGELFF. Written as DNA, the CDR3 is TGCGCCAGCAGCGAACAGGGGAACACCGGGGAGCTGTTTTTT.

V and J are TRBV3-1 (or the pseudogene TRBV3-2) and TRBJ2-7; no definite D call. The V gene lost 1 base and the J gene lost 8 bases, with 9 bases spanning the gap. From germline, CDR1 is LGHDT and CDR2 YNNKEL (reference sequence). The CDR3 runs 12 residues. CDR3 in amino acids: CASSQVEQKQYF. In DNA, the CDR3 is TGTGCCAGCAGCCAAGTAGAACAGAAGCAGTACTTC.

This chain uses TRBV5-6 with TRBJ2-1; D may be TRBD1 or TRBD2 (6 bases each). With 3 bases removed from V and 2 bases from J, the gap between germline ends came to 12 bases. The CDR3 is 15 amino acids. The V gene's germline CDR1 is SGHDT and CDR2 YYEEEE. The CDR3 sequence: CASSWGRGTYNEQFF. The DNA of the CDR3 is TGTGCCAGCAGCTGGGGGCGGGGTACCTACAATGAGCAGTTCTTC.

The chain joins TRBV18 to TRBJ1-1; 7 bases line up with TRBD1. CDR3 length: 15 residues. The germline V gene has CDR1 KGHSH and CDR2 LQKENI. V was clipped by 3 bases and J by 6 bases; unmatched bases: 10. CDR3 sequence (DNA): TGTGCCAGCTCACCTAAAATACAGGGGATCGCTGAAGCTTTCTTT. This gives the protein CASSPKIQGIAEAFF.

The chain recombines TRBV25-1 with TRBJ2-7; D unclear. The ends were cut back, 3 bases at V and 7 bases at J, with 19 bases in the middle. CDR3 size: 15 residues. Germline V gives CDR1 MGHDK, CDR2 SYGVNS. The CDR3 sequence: CASSEPGRALQEQYF. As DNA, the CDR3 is TGTGCCAGCAGTGAGCCTGGACGGGCACTGCAGGAGCAGTACTTC.

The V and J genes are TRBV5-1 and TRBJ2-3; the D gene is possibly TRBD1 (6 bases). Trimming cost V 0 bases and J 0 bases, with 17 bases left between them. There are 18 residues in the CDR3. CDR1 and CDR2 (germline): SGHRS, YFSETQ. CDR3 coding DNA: TGCGCCAGCAGCTTGGGCCCGAGTGGACAGCCAAGCACAGATACGCAGTATTTT. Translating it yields CASSLGPSGQPSTDTQYF.

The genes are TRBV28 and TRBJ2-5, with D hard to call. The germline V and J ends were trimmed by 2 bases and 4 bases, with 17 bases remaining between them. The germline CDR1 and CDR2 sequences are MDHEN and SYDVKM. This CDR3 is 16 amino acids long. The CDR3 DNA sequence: TGTGCCAGCAGTTTACGGAACCCTTACACGGGAGAGACCCAGTACTTC. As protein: CASSLRNPYTGETQYF.

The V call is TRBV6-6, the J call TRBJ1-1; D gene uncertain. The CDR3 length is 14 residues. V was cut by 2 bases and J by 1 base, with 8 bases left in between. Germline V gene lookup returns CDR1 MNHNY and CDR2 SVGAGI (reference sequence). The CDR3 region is CASSYMDPNTEAFF. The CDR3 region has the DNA TGTGCCAGCAGTTACATGGATCCGAACACTGAAGCTTTCTTT.

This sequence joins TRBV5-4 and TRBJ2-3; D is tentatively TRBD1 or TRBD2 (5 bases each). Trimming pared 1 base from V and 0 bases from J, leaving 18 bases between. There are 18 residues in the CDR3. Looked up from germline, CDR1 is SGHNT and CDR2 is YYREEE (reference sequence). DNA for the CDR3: TGTGCCAGCAGCTTGAGCTTTCCGGGGCCTACTAGCACAGATACGCAGTATTTT. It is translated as CASSLSFPGPTSTDTQYF.

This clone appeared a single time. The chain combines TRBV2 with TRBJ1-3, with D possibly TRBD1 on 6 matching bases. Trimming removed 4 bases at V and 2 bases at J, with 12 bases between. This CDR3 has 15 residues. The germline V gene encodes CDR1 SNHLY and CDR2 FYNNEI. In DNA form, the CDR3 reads TGTGCCAGCAGTGCAGGGGAGCTCGCTGGAAACACCATATATTTT. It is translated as CASSAGELAGNTIYF.

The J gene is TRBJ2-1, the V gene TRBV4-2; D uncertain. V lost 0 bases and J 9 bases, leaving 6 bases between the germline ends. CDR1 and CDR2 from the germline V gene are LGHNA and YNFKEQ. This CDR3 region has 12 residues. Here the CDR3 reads CASSQDPGEQFF. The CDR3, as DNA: TGTGCCAGCAGCCAAGATCCGGGTGAGCAGTTCTTC.

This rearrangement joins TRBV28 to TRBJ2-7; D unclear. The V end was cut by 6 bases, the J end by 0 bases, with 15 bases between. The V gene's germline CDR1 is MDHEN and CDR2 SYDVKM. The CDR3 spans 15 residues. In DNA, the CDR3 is TGTGCCAGCAGCCCCTTTCGGATATCCTCCTACGAGCAGTACTTC. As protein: CASSPFRISSYEQYF.

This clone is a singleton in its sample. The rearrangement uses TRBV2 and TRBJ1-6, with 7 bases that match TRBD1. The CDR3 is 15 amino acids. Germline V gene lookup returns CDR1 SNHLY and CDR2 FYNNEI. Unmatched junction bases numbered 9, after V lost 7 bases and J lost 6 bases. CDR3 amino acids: CASTPLGTANSPLHF. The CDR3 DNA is TGTGCCAGCACTCCTTTGGGGACAGCTAATTCACCCCTCCACTTT. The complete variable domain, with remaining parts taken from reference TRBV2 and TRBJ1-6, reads EPEVTQTPSHQVTQMGQEVILRCVPISNHLYFYWYRQILGQKVEFLVSFYNNEISEKSEIFDDQFSVERPDGSNFTLKIRSTKLEDSAMYFCASTPLGTANSPLHFGNGTRLTVT.

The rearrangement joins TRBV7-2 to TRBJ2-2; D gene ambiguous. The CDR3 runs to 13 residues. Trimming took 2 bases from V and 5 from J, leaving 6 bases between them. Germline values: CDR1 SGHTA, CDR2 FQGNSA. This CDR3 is CASSLTWTGELFF. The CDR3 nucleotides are TGTGCCAGCAGCTTAACGTGGACCGGGGAGCTGTTTTTT.

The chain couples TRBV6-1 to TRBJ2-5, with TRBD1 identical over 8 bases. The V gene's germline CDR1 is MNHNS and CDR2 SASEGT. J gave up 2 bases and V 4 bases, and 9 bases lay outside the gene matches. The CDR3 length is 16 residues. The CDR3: CASSGSRDRFQETQYF. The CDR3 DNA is TGTGCCAGCAGTGGATCCCGGGACAGGTTTCAAGAGACCCAGTACTTC.

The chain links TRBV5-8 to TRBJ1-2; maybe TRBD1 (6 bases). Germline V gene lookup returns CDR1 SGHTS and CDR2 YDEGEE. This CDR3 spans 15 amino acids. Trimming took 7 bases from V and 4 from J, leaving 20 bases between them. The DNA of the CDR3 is TGTGCCAGCGCCCGGGGGGGACACTTCCCCTATGGCTACACCTTC. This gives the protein CASARGGHFPYGYTF.

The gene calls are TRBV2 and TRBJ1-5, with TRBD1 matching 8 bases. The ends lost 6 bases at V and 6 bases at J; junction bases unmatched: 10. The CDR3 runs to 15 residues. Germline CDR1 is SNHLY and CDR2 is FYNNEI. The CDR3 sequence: CASRQGAVPGQPQHF. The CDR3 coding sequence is TGTGCCAGCAGGCAGGGGGCGGTACCTGGTCAGCCCCAGCATTTT.

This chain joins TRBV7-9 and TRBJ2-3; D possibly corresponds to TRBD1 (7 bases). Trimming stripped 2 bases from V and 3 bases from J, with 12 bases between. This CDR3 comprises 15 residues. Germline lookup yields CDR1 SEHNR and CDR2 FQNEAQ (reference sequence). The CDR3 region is CASSLSGGWTDTQYF. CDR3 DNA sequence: TGTGCCAGCAGCTTATCAGGGGGGTGGACAGATACGCAGTATTTT.